These 11 T cell receptor beta chains originate from one sample sequenced in a study of cytomegalovirus exposure and HLA in healthy donors. Researchers ran the PCR with 60 Vbeta and 13 Jbeta primers. Data came from immunoSEQ multiplex PCR; TCRdb stores just in-frame clones and leaves some out. The top ten clones hold approximately 3.1% of a sample with some 110,000 clones, approximately 80% of them seen once. Sequencing was carried out using PBMCs. The receptors stem from a woman under 30 in good health and CMV-seropositive.

The CDR3 region is CASSPPGLAGASEQYF. The CDR3 DNA is TGTGCCAGCTCACCACCGGGACTAGCGGGAGCATCCGAGCAGTACTTC. J is TRBJ2-7 and V is TRBV18; 14 bases fit TRBD2. CDR3 length: 16 residues. Germline assignment: CDR1 KGHSH and CDR2 LQKENI. Trimming at V came to 0 bases and at J to 6 bases, leaving 4 bases not matched to a gene.

The chain carries TRBV7-8 and TRBJ1-5; TRBD1 agrees at 8 bases. CDR3 length equals 15 residues. Germline CDR1 is SGHVS and CDR2 is FQNEAQ. V lost 1 base and J lost 3; bases outside the gene matches: 2. The CDR3 region has the DNA TGTGCCAGCAGCTTAGGCAGGGGGCCCAATCAGCCCCAGCATTTT. Protein: CASSLGRGPNQPQHF. The whole variable domain, filled in from reference TRBV7-8 and TRBJ1-5, reads GAGVSQSPRYKVAKRGQDVALRCDPISGHVSLFWYQQALGQGPEFLTYFQNEAQLDKSGLPSDRFFAERPEGSVSTLKIQRTQQEDSAVYLCASSLGRGPNQPQHFGDGTRLSIL.

This rearrangement joins TRBV18 to TRBJ1-2, with 9 bases lining up with TRBD1. The CDR3 loop spans 15 amino acids. Germline loops: CDR1 KGHSH, CDR2 LQKENI. V was pared by 5 bases and J by 3 bases, with 7 bases of the junction left unmatched. This CDR3 reads CASSGTGTLYYGYTF. The CDR3 DNA reads TGTGCCAGCTCAGGGACAGGGACGCTTTACTATGGCTACACCTTC.

This clone was seen just once. The chain links TRBV27 to TRBJ1-5, with a weak D call TRBD1 (5 bases). CDR3 size: 15 residues. Germline values: CDR1 MNHEY, CDR2 SMNVEV (reference sequence). V lost 2 bases to trimming and J lost 4 bases, with 12 bases between them. The CDR3 sequence is CASSLLGVGNQPQHF. DNA for the CDR3: TGTGCCAGCAGTTTACTAGGGGTCGGAAATCAGCCCCAGCATTTT.

This sequence joins TRBV19 and TRBJ2-7; TRBD1 aligns across 8 bases. V shed 1 base and J 4 bases; nucleotides not matched to a gene: 3. This CDR3 region has 14 residues. Germline values: CDR1 LNHDA, CDR2 SQIVND (reference sequence). This CDR3 is CASSIGRGLYEQYF. The CDR3 DNA is TGTGCCAGTAGTATAGGCAGGGGGCTGTACGAGCAGTACTTC.

The CDR3 here is CAWSVGQGLQPQHF. In DNA form, the CDR3 reads TGTGCCTGGAGTGTAGGGCAGGGACTCCAGCCCCAGCATTTT. This chain links TRBV30 with TRBJ1-5, with a tentative D call TRBD1 (5 bases). V gave up 0 bases and J gave up 7 bases, with 13 bases separating them. CDR1 GTSNPN and CDR2 SVGIG come from the germline V gene (reference sequence). The CDR3 has 14 amino acids.

This clone was detected a few times. Additional DNA sequences in this sample encode the identical CDR3. The chain carries TRBV25-1 and TRBJ2-1, with a tentative D call TRBD2 (6 bases). V lost 4 bases and J 1 base, leaving 8 bases between the germline ends. There are 14 residues in the CDR3. Germline V gene lookup returns CDR1 MGHDK and CDR2 SYGVNS. The CDR3 DNA sequence: TGTGCCAGCAGTGGCCGGGGGTCCTACAATGAGCAGTTCTTC. It is translated as CASSGRGSYNEQFF.

This CDR3 reads CASSPTTRSSYNEQFF. In DNA, the CDR3 is TGTGCCAGCAGCCCGACGACTAGAAGCTCCTACAATGAGCAGTTCTTC. V and J are TRBV9 and TRBJ2-1; a weak D match, TRBD2 (6 bases). Per germline, CDR1 SGDLS and CDR2 YYNGEE. The CDR3 runs to 16 residues. V was shortened by 4 bases and J by 0 bases, with 14 bases between the two germline ends.

In the case of this clone: One end of the junction fails to match germline, which may point to a read error. CDR3 residues: CVSSPQPVGRGAYEQYF. DNA for the CDR3: TGTGTCAGCAGCCCCCAGCCAGTAGGTCGGGGGGCCTACGAGCAGTACTTC. V is TRBV7-3 and J is TRBJ2-7, with 7 bases matching TRBD2. Germline-derived CDR1 and CDR2 are SGHTA and FQGTGA. The CDR3 has 17 residues.

The chain carries TRBV6-1 and TRBJ2-5; D might be TRBD2 (6 bases). In germline, CDR1 is MNHNS, CDR2 SASEGT. The CDR3 consists of 14 residues. V was trimmed by 5 bases and J by 5 bases, leaving 15 bases between them. In DNA, the CDR3 is TGTGCCAGCAGTCACGAGACGGAGGGCGAGACCCAGTACTTC. Amino acids: CASSHETEGETQYF.

The chain combines TRBV5-1 with TRBJ1-2; D is uncertain. Trimming took off 0 bases at V and 4 bases at J, with 10 bases between the two ends. Per the germline V gene, CDR1 is SGHRS and CDR2 is YFSETQ. CDR3 length: 14 amino acids. The CDR3 protein is CASSLDGGSYGYTF. Written as DNA, the CDR3 is TGCGCCAGCAGCTTGGATGGAGGGAGCTATGGCTACACCTTC.